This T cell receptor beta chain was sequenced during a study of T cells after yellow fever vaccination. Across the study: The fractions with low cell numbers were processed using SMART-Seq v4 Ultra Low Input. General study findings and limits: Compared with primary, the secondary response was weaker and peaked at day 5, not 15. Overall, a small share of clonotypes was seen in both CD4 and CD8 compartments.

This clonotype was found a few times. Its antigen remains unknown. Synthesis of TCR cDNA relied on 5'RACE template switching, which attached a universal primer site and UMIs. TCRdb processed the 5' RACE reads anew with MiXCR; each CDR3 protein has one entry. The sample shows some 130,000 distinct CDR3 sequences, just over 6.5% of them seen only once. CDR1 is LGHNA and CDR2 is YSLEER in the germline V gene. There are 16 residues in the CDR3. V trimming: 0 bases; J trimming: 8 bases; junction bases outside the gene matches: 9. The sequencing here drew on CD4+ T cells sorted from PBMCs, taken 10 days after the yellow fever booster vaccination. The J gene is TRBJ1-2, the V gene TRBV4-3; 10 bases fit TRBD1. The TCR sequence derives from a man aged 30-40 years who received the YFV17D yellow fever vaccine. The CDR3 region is CASSQEVGQGVRGYTF. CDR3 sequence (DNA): TGCGCCAGCAGCCAAGAAGTTGGACAGGGGGTGAGGGGCTACACCTTC.